This T cell receptor beta chain was retrieved from a study of blood T cell repertoires in COVID-19. Study at large: The analysed material was cDNA or gDNA that came from T cells, B-cell-depleted T cells, or PBMCs.

This clone was counted a single time. Generated by immunoSEQ multiplex PCR, the TCRdb table keeps only in-frame clones and is missing some. The profile shows tens of thousands of clones, less than 85% of them singletons. With 4 bases clipped from V and 1 base from J, the junction kept 5 bases outside the gene matches. The CDR3 spans 15 residues. CDR1 is MGHDK, CDR2 SYGVNS, per germline. Sequenced input: peripheral blood. The chain recombines TRBV25-1 with TRBJ1-1; 8 positions agree with TRBD1. The receptor comes from a woman in her sixties or seventies with acute or convalescent COVID-19. CDR3 protein: CASSAPGTGNTEAFF. In DNA form, the CDR3 reads TGTGCCAGCAGTGCCCCCGGGACAGGGAACACTGAAGCTTTCTTT.